This T cell receptor beta chain was sequenced for a study of T cells in Graves' hyperthyroidism and ophthalmopathy. Study results and limitations: Most thyroid-expanded clonotypes above 0.001 were also found in blood.

Using RNA transcripts as the source, TCR beta CDR3 regions were amplified. Primed by the HTBI set, a first-round RT-PCR was run on the TCR CDR3. TCRdb itself ran the multiplex PCR reads through MiXCR, one entry per CDR3 protein. The table includes approximately 600,000 distinct CDR3 sequences, more than 13% detected once. Any patient presenting with uncontrolled infection, other autoimmune disease, pregnancy or lactation was left out. From roughly 10 ml of fresh peripheral blood, PBMCs were isolated. This clonotype was observed at least ten times. Its matching antigen is unknown. The CDR3 consists of 16 residues. V shed 5 bases and J 9 bases; nucleotides not matched to a gene: 15. Looked up from germline, CDR1 is LNHDA and CDR2 is SQIVND (reference sequence).

Sequenced material: blood. The chain recombines TRBV19 with TRBJ2-1; 8 bases map to TRBD2. The receptor's source is a woman younger than 35 with Graves' ophthalmopathy. CDR3 sequence: CASSSIGRGLGTEQFF. CDR3 nucleotides: TGTGCCAGTAGTTCAATAGGGCGGGGACTAGGTACTGAGCAGTTCTTC.